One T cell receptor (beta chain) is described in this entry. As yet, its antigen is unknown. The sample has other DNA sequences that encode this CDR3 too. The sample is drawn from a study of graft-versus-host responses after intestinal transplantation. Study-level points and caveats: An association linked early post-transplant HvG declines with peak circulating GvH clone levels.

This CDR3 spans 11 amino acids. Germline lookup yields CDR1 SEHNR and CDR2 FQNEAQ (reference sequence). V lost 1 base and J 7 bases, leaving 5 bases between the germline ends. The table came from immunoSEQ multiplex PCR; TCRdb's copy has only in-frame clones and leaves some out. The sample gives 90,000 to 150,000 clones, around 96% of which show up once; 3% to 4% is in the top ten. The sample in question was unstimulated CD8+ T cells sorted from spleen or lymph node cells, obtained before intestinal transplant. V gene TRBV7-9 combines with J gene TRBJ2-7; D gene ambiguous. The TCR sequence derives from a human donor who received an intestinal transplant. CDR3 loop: CASSLGAEQYF. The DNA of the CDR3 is TGTGCCAGCAGCTTAGGGGCAGAGCAGTACTTC. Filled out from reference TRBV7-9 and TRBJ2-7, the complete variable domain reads DTGVSQNPRHKITKRGQNVTFRCDPISEHNRLYWYRQTLGQGPEFLTYFQNEAQLEKSRLLSDRFSAERPKGSFSTLEIQRTEQGDSAMYLCASSLGAEQYFGPGTRLTVT.